A single sample is the source of the 21 T cell receptor beta chains below, sequenced in a study of CD4+ T cells in melanoma. Assay used: immunoSEQ multiplex PCR; TCRdb lists only in-frame clones, some missing. The sample includes about 50,000 clones, roughly nine tenths of them seen just once. The material sequenced was peripheral blood. These receptors were taken from a human donor with melanoma.

This clone turned up a few times. The CDR3 nucleotides are TGTGCCAGCAGCTTAGCGTTCGGGGAGCTGTTTTTT. It translates to CASSLAFGELFF. This chain links TRBV7-9 with TRBJ2-2, with D unclear. With 0 bases removed from V and 7 bases from J, the gap between germline ends came to 3 bases. CDR1 is SEHNR, CDR2 FQNEAQ, per germline (reference sequence). The CDR3 totals 12 residues.

This chain links TRBV5-4 with TRBJ2-1; D not certain. The CDR3 is made up of 16 amino acids. Looked up from germline, CDR1 is SGHNT and CDR2 is YYREEE (reference sequence). Between the trimmed V and J ends, which lost 0 bases and 0 bases, there was a span of 10 bases. Written as DNA, the CDR3 is TGTGCCAGCAGCTTGGACCCAACTGACTCCTACAATGAGCAGTTCTTC. Protein sequence: CASSLDPTDSYNEQFF. Combining the CDR3 with reference TRBV5-4 and TRBJ2-1 gives the whole variable domain ETGVTQSPTHLIKTRGQQVTLRCSSQSGHNTVSWYQQALGQGPQFIFQYYREEENGRGNFPPRFSGLQFPNYSSELNVNALELDDSALYLCASSLDPTDSYNEQFFGPGTRLTVL.

Only a few counts were recorded for this clone. This chain connects TRBV9 to TRBJ2-3, with a possible D match to TRBD1 (6 bases). Trimming took 0 bases from V and 10 from J, leaving 9 bases between them. The CDR3 consists of 12 residues. Germline V lookup: CDR1 SGDLS, CDR2 YYNGEE. CDR3 protein: CASSVDGGAQYF. The DNA for the CDR3 is TGTGCCAGCAGCGTAGATGGGGGCGCGCAGTATTTT. The full variable domain, in which reference TRBV9 and TRBJ2-3 provide the parts outside the CDR3, is DSGVTQTPKHLITATGQRVTLRCSPRSGDLSVYWYQQSLDQGLQFLIQYYNGEERAKGNILERFSAQQFPDLHSELNLSSLELGDSALYFCASSVDGGAQYFGPGTRLTVL.

The V gene is TRBV7-8, the J gene TRBJ1-1; weak D call: TRBD1 (5 bases). V lost 5 bases and J lost 8, with 18 bases in between. Germline lookup yields CDR1 SGHVS and CDR2 FQNEAQ. The CDR3 covers 14 residues. The CDR3 DNA reads TGTGCCAGCAGCCCGTGGGCAGGGACTGGGGAAGCTTTCTTT. This codes for CASSPWAGTGEAFF.

This clone was observed once. The chain recombines TRBV6-6 with TRBJ1-6; possibly TRBD1 for D (5 bases). The CDR3 totals 13 residues. Germline loops: CDR1 MNHNY, CDR2 SVGAGI (reference sequence). The V end lost 6 bases, the J end lost 7 bases, and 10 bases lay between the germline ends. CDR3 nucleotide sequence: TGTGCCAGCAGGGGGACGGAAAATTCACCCCTCCACTTT. Encoded protein: CASRGTENSPLHF.

The genes are TRBV5-6 and TRBJ2-5; 12 nucleotides line up with TRBD2. CDR1 SGHDT and CDR2 YYEEEE come from the germline V gene. The CDR3 contains 17 residues. Trimming at V came to 4 bases and at J to 4 bases, leaving 11 bases not matched to a gene. For the CDR3, the DNA is TGTGCCAGCAGCACGCGAGGACTAGCGGGGAAGCTAGAGACCCAGTACTTC. It encodes CASSTRGLAGKLETQYF.

The chain links TRBV4-1 to TRBJ1-2, with D unresolved. This CDR3 contains 15 residues. The V gene's germline CDR1 is MGHRA and CDR2 YSYEKL. V was shortened by 4 bases and J by 1 base, with 13 bases between the two germline ends. CDR3 protein: CASSPRSSVNYGYTF. CDR3 sequence (DNA): TGCGCCAGCAGCCCTCGCTCGAGCGTTAACTATGGCTACACCTTC.

V and J are TRBV13 and TRBJ2-7; 7 bases agree with TRBD1. The CDR3 loop spans 13 amino acids. The ends lost 5 bases at V and 2 bases at J; junction bases unmatched: 3. Germline V gives CDR1 PRHDT, CDR2 FYEKMQ (reference sequence). CDR3 DNA sequence: TGTGCCAGCAGCGAAGGGACAGCCTACGAGCAGTACTTC. Amino acid sequence: CASSEGTAYEQYF.

The chain carries TRBV5-1 and TRBJ2-5; tentatively, D is TRBD2 (5 bases). V lost 4 bases and J 2 bases, leaving 12 bases between the germline ends. Germline values: CDR1 SGHRS, CDR2 YFSETQ. The length of the CDR3 is 14 residues. The CDR3, as DNA: TGCGCCAGCAGCCGCACCCTAGCTCAAGAGACCCAGTACTTC. Translation gives CASSRTLAQETQYF.

The chain carries TRBV6-5 and TRBJ1-1; the D gene is possibly TRBD1 (6 bases). V was pared by 7 bases and J by 4 bases, with 13 bases between. Germline assignment: CDR1 MNHEY and CDR2 SVGAGI. This CDR3 comprises 13 residues. The CDR3 nucleotides are TGTGCCAGCACGGGGCCAGGGGCCACTGAAGCTTTCTTT. It codes for CASTGPGATEAFF.

The chain links TRBV11-2 to TRBJ1-2, with 7 bases matching TRBD1. The germline V gene has CDR1 SGHAT and CDR2 FQNNGV. The CDR3 contains 16 residues. The V gene end was trimmed by 5 bases and the J gene end by 4 bases; junction bases not matched to a gene: 13. CDR3 DNA: TGTGCCAGCAGCGGAGGGGGCAGGGTCCCCTCCTATGGCTACACCTTC. It is translated as CASSGGGRVPSYGYTF.

The chain links TRBV6-6 to TRBJ1-4, with unresolved D. Germline-derived CDR1 and CDR2 are MNHNY and SVGAGI (reference sequence). The CDR3 runs to 13 residues. Trimming removed 4 bases at V and 5 bases at J, with 8 bases between. CDR3 nucleotides: TGTGCCAGCAGTTGGCAGCTAAATGAAAAACTGTTTTTT. Amino acids: CASSWQLNEKLFF.

This chain links TRBV29-1 with TRBJ1-1; D remains ambiguous. V lost 6 bases and J lost 1, with 6 bases in between. This CDR3 is 11 amino acids long. Germline CDR1 is SQVTM and CDR2 is ANQGSEA. Here the CDR3 reads CSVTRNTEAFF. The CDR3 coding sequence is TGCAGCGTGACACGGAACACTGAAGCTTTCTTT. The full variable domain, with the rest looked up from reference TRBV29-1 and TRBJ1-1, is SAVISQKPSRDICQRGTSLTIQCQVDSQVTMMFWYRQQPGQSLTLIATANQGSEATYESGFVIDKFPISRPNLTFSTLTVSNMSPEDSSIYLCSVTRNTEAFFGQGTRLTVV.

The rearrangement links TRBV2 to TRBJ1-6; D ambiguous. This CDR3 is built from 14 residues. The V and J ends lost 8 bases and 1 base respectively, with 9 bases between them. CDR1 and CDR2 from the germline V gene are SNHLY and FYNNEI. The CDR3 spells CASGKGSYNSPLHF. CDR3 in DNA: TGTGCCAGCGGAAAGGGTTCCTATAATTCACCCCTCCACTTT.

DNA of the CDR3: TGCAGCGTTGATTCGGGGGTCGGGGAGCTGTTTTTT. Its protein is CSVDSGVGELFF. The J gene is TRBJ2-2, the V gene TRBV29-1; D may be TRBD2 (6 bases). Trimming took 3 bases from V and 7 from J, leaving 9 bases between them. Germline V lookup: CDR1 SQVTM, CDR2 ANQGSEA. The CDR3 loop spans 12 amino acids.

The gene calls are TRBV6-6 and TRBJ2-7; D call uncertain. Germline V gives CDR1 MNHNY, CDR2 SVGAGI (reference sequence). V dropped 6 bases and J dropped 2 bases, with 14 bases sitting between them. The CDR3 length is 14 residues. CDR3 sequence: CASRGQVQAYEQYF. CDR3 bases: TGTGCCAGCAGGGGCCAGGTGCAAGCCTACGAGCAGTACTTC.

The J gene is TRBJ2-2, the V gene TRBV4-1; TRBD2 matches at 8 bases. V shed 4 bases, J shed 4 bases, and the junction held 5 bases outside the gene matches. Germline assignment: CDR1 MGHRA and CDR2 YSYEKL. The CDR3 consists of 15 residues. CDR3 amino acids: CASSPWTSPTGELFF. The CDR3 nucleotides read TGCGCCAGCAGCCCTTGGACTAGCCCCACCGGGGAGCTGTTTTTT.

The rearrangement links TRBV9 to TRBJ2-5, with D possibly being TRBD1 (5 bases). CDR3 size: 12 residues. V lost 3 bases and J lost 7, with 10 bases in between. Germline loops: CDR1 SGDLS, CDR2 YYNGEE. The CDR3 coding sequence is TGTGCCAGCAGCGGCAGGGATGGGACCCAGTACTTC. As protein: CASSGRDGTQYF.

The chain joins TRBV19 to TRBJ2-1; 7 bases are shared with TRBD1. Germline-derived CDR1 and CDR2 are LNHDA and SQIVND (reference sequence). The V and J ends lost 5 bases and 6 bases, in that order; junction bases with no gene match: 10. The CDR3 extends over 15 amino acids. This chain's CDR3 is CASSLRQGRGNEQFF. The CDR3 coding sequence is TGTGCCAGTAGTCTCCGACAGGGAAGGGGCAATGAGCAGTTCTTC. The complete variable domain, with remaining parts taken from reference TRBV19 and TRBJ2-1, reads DGGITQSPKYLFRKEGQNVTLSCEQNLNHDAMYWYRQDPGQGLRLIYYSQIVNDFQKGDIAEGYSVSREKKESFPLTVTSAQKNPTAFYLCASSLRQGRGNEQFFGPGTRLTVL.

The V gene is TRBV7-2, the J gene TRBJ2-3; TRBD2 matches at 7 bases. J lost 6 bases, V lost 1 base, and 4 bases had no gene match. Germline CDR1 and CDR2: SGHTA and FQGNSA. The CDR3 runs to 14 residues. The CDR3 sequence is CASSLGLAMDTQYF. The DNA for the CDR3 is TGTGCCAGCAGCTTAGGACTAGCTATGGATACGCAGTATTTT.

This rearrangement joins TRBV7-9 to TRBJ1-4, with a tentative D call TRBD1 (6 bases). Per the germline V gene, CDR1 is SEHNR and CDR2 is FQNEAQ (reference sequence). Trimming pared 5 bases from V and 5 bases from J, leaving 15 bases between. CDR3 size: 15 residues. CDR3 residues: CASSANRARNEKLFF. As DNA, the CDR3 is TGTGCCAGCAGCGCAAACAGGGCGAGGAATGAAAAACTGTTTTTT.